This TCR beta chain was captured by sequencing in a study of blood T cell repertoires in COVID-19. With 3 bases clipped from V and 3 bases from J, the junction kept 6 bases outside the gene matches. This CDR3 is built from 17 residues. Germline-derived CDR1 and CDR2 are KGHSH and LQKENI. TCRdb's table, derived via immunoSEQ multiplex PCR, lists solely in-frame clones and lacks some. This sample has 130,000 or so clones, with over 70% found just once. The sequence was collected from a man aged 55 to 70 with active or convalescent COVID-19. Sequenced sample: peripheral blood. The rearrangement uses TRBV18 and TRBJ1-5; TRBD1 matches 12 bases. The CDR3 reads CASSPAGQGAPNQPQHF. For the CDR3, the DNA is TGTGCCAGCTCACCCGCGGGACAGGGGGCCCCCAATCAGCCCCAGCATTTT.